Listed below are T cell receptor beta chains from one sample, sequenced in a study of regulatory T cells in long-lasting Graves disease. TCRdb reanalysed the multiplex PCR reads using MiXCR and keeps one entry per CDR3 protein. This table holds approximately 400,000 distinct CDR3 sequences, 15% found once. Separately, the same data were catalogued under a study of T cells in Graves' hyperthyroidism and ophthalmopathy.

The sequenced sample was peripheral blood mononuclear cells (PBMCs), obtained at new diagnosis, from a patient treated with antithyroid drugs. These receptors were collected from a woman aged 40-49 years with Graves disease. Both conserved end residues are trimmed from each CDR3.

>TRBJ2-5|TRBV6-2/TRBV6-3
ASSDGQGVWETQY
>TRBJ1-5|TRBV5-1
ASSPYTGGDQPQH
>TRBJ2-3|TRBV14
ASSQGITTDTQY
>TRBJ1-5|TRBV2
ASSVQGIVNQPQH
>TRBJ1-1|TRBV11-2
ASRVTGNLMNTEAF
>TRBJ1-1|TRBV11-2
ASSLDRSDEAF
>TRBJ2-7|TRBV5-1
ASRSHRDVAYEQY
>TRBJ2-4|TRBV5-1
ASSPNTVKNIQY
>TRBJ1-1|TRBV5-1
ASSFTGLMNTEAF
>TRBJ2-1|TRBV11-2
ASSSPGQGINEQF
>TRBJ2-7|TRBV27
ASMDGSFYEQY
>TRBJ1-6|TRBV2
ASRNRVENSPLH
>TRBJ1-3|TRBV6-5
ASSYSRGRNPGNTIY
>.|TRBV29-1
SHKGETQY
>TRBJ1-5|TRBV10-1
ASSDGDQPQH
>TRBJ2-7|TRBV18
ASSPEVGGTGIPY
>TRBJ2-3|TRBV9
ASSVATGLGVTDTQY
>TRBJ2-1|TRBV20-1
SASRGLNEQF
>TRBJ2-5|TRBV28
ASSLSIVAAEETQY
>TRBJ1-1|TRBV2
ASSVSGVGTEAF
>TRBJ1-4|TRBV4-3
ASSQVGETNEKLF
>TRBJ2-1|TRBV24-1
ATSDSLLAGGRGNEQF